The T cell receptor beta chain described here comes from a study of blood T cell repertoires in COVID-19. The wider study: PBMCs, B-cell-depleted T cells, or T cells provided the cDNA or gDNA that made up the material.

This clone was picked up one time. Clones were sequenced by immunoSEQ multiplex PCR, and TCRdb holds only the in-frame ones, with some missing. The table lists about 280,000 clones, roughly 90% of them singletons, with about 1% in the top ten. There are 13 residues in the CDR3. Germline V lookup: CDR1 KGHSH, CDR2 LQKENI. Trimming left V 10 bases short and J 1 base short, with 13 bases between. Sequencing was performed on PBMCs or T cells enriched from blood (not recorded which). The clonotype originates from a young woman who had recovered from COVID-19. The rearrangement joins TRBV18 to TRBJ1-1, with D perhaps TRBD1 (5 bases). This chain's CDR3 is CAIRAGGNTEAFF. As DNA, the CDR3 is TGTGCCATCCGAGCGGGGGGGAACACTGAAGCTTTCTTT.